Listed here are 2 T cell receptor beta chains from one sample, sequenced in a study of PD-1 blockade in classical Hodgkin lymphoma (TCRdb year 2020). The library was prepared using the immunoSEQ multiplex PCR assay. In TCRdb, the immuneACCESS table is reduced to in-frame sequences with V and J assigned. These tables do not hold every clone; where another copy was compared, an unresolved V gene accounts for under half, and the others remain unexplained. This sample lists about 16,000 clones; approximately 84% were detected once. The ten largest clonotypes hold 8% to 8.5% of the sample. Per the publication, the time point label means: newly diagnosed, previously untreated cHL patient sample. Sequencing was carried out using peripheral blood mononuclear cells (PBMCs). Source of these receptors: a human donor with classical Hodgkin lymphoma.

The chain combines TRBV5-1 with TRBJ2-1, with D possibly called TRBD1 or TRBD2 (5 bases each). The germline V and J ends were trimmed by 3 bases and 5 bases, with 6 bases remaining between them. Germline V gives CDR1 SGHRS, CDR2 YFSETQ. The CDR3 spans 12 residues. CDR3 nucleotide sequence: TGCGCCAGCAGCTGGGACCACAATGAGCAGTTCTTC. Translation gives CASSWDHNEQFF.

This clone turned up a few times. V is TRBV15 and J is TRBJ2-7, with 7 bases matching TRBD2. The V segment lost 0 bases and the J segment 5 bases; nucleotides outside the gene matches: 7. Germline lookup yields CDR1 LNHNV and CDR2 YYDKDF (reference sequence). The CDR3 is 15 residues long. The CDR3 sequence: CATSRDLSGADEQYF. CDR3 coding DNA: TGTGCCACCAGCAGAGATCTAAGCGGGGCCGACGAGCAGTACTTC.